What follows are 30 T cell receptor beta chains derived from one specimen sequenced in a study of CD8 T cells in ankylosing spondylitis. General observations from the study: Ankylosing spondylitis blood appeared to be characterized by a TCR beta motif of roughly eight highly homologous variants.

Antigens of these TCRs are unknown. TCRdb recomputed calls from the 5' RACE reads with MiXCR, one row per CDR3 protein. The table includes 400,000 to 450,000 distinct CDR3 sequences, roughly 15% detected once. Sequenced sample: blood, either unsorted or a sorted T cell fraction (not recorded which). Source of these receptors: a male donor with ankylosing spondylitis.

This clonotype has only a few counts. V and J are TRBV20-1 and TRBJ2-3, with a possible D match to TRBD1 (5 bases). The V gene's germline CDR1 is DFQATT and CDR2 SNEGSKA (reference sequence). V lost 5 bases and J lost 4, with 10 bases in between. CDR3 size: 12 residues. This chain's CDR3 is CSARQGPDTQYF. Here the CDR3 DNA reads TGCAGTGCTCGGCAGGGTCCAGATACGCAGTATTTT.

This clonotype was seen at least ten times. The chain is built from TRBV5-1 and TRBJ2-1; tentatively, D is TRBD1 or TRBD2 (6 bases each). V was trimmed by 1 base and J by 7 bases, leaving 15 bases between them. The CDR3 extends over 15 amino acids. From germline, CDR1 is SGHRS and CDR2 YFSETQ. The CDR3 protein is CASSLNGGRGNEQFF. The CDR3 coding sequence is TGCGCCAGCAGCTTGAACGGGGGCCGGGGTAATGAGCAGTTCTTC.

This clonotype was counted a few times. The V call is TRBV20-1, the J call TRBJ2-7; TRBD2 agrees at 7 bases. J was trimmed by 0 bases and V by 1 base; bases with no gene match: 6. Germline lookup yields CDR1 DFQATT and CDR2 SNEGSKA (reference sequence). This CDR3 is 15 amino acids long. The CDR3 DNA reads TGCAGTGCTAGAGGTTCAGCGGGGAGCTCCTACGAGCAGTACTTC. Translated, it gives CSARGSAGSSYEQYF.

This clonotype was seen only a few times. CDR3 residues: CASSSLQGFNNEQFF. CDR3 nucleotide sequence: TGCGCCAGCAGCTCCCTACAGGGTTTCAACAATGAGCAGTTCTTC. The chain is built from TRBV5-1 and TRBJ2-1; a possible D gene is TRBD1 (6 bases). CDR3 length equals 15 residues. CDR1 and CDR2 (germline): SGHRS, YFSETQ. With 3 bases removed from V and 5 bases from J, the gap between germline ends came to 15 bases. The full variable domain, in which reference TRBV5-1 and TRBJ2-1 provide the parts outside the CDR3, is KAGVTQTPRYLIKTRGQQVTLSCSPISGHRSVSWYQQTPGQGLQFLFEYFSETQRNKGNFPGRFSGRQFSNSRSEMNVSTLELGDSALYLCASSSLQGFNNEQFFGPGTRLTVL.

The genes are TRBV7-9 and TRBJ1-2; D remains unclear. This CDR3 is built from 13 residues. With 1 base removed from V and 3 bases from J, the gap between germline ends came to 6 bases. The V gene's germline CDR1 is SEHNR and CDR2 FQNEAQ (reference sequence). This CDR3 reads CASSLGLYYGYTF. The CDR3 DNA reads TGTGCCAGCAGCTTAGGCCTTTACTATGGCTACACCTTC.

This chain connects TRBV9 to TRBJ2-1; 12 bases match TRBD2. The CDR3 sequence is 16 residues long. The junction had 6 bases not matched to a gene; V was cut back by 4 bases and J by 4 bases. CDR1 is SGDLS, CDR2 YYNGEE, per germline. DNA for the CDR3: TGTGCCAGCAGCTCACGGACTAGCGGGGTTTACAATGAGCAGTTCTTC. This sequence encodes CASSSRTSGVYNEQFF.

The gene calls are TRBV6-5 and TRBJ2-7; a possible D gene is TRBD1 (5 bases). Germline CDR1 MNHEY, CDR2 SVGAGI. The CDR3 extends over 14 amino acids. The V gene lost 4 bases and the J gene lost 6 bases, with 16 bases spanning the gap. CDR3 region: CASSWGTPTLEQYF. The CDR3 coding sequence is TGTGCCAGCAGTTGGGGCACGCCGACACTCGAGCAGTACTTC.

The chain is built from TRBV18 and TRBJ1-2; weak D call: TRBD1 (6 bases). This CDR3 is 20 amino acids long. Germline CDR1 and CDR2: KGHSH and LQKENI. Trimming removed 0 bases at V and 0 bases at J, with 23 bases between. This CDR3 is CASSPPVWGQLRPTNYGYTF. The CDR3 DNA sequence: TGTGCCAGCTCACCACCGGTTTGGGGGCAACTAAGGCCGACTAACTATGGCTACACCTTC. Full variable domain (missing parts from reference TRBV18 and TRBJ1-2): NAGVMQNPRHLVRRRGQEARLRCSPMKGHSHVYWYRQLPEEGLKFMVYLQKENIIDESGMPKERFSAEFPKEGPSILRIQQVVRGDSAAYFCASSPPVWGQLRPTNYGYTFGSGTRLTVV.

This clonotype was observed a handful of times. J is TRBJ2-6 and V is TRBV20-1; tentative D call: TRBD2 (6 bases). Looked up from germline, CDR1 is DFQATT and CDR2 is SNEGSKA (reference sequence). This CDR3 is built from 15 residues. Deletions cut 0 bases from V and 3 bases from J, with 9 bases between. The CDR3 nucleotides are TGCAGTGCTAGAGATGCCGGGGGTGGGGCCAACGTCCTGACTTTC. This encodes CSARDAGGGANVLTF.

Points on this clonotype: This sequence may be a read error, since a much larger clone differs from it by one base. V usage is TRBV9 and J usage is TRBJ2-3, with D hard to call. There are 15 residues in the CDR3. CDR1 is SGDLS, CDR2 YYNGEE, per germline. CDR3 nucleotides: TGTGCCAACAGCGTAGACGGGCGTACAGCAGATACGCAGTATTTT. It is translated as CANSVDGRTADTQYF.

This chain connects TRBV6-1 to TRBJ2-1; D is unresolved. The V end lost 7 bases, the J end lost 8 bases, and 15 bases lay between the germline ends. The CDR3 totals 13 residues. Per germline, CDR1 MNHNS and CDR2 SASEGT. The CDR3 region has the DNA TGTGCCAGCAACCGAGACTCGTATGATGAGCAGTTCTTC. This encodes CASNRDSYDEQFF.

The V call is TRBV4-1, the J call TRBJ1-2; possible D gene TRBD1, 5 bases. In germline, CDR1 is MGHRA, CDR2 YSYEKL. Deletions cut 0 bases from V and 5 bases from J, with 13 bases between. The CDR3 totals 15 residues. As DNA, the CDR3 is TGCGCCAGCAGCCAAGATGGTCAGGGCTTTTATGGCTACACCTTC. Its protein product is CASSQDGQGFYGYTF.

In this sample, this clonotype turned up a few times. The chain employs TRBV5-1 and TRBJ1-2; D ambiguous. The CDR3 totals 11 residues. The ends were cut back, 4 bases at V and 6 bases at J, with 7 bases in the middle. CDR1 is SGHRS, CDR2 YFSETQ, per germline. The CDR3 spells CASSASDGYTF. In DNA, the CDR3 is TGCGCCAGCAGCGCTAGCGATGGCTACACCTTC. Combining the CDR3 with reference TRBV5-1 and TRBJ1-2 gives the whole variable domain KAGVTQTPRYLIKTRGQQVTLSCSPISGHRSVSWYQQTPGQGLQFLFEYFSETQRNKGNFPGRFSGRQFSNSRSEMNVSTLELGDSALYLCASSASDGYTFGSGTRLTVV.

CDR3 nucleotides: TGTGCCTGGGCGACAGGAGACTATGGCTACACCTTC. It yields the protein CAWATGDYGYTF. This chain connects TRBV30 to TRBJ1-2, with D possibly matching TRBD1 (6 bases). Trimming removed 5 bases from V and 3 bases from J, with 10 bases in between. CDR1 and CDR2 (germline): GTSNPN, SVGIG (reference sequence). The CDR3 is made up of 12 amino acids.

The chain carries TRBV11-2 and TRBJ1-2, with 7 bases that match TRBD1. CDR1 and CDR2 from the germline V gene are SGHAT and FQNNGV. This CDR3 comprises 14 residues. After removal of 0 bases from V and 8 bases from J, the junction contained 6 bases not matched to a gene. The CDR3 nucleotides are TGTGCCAGCAGCTTAGATACGAGGGGGCAGGGCTACACCTTC. This sequence encodes CASSLDTRGQGYTF.

This clonotype has a count of ten or more. The chain links TRBV29-1 to TRBJ1-2, with a tentative D call TRBD1 (6 bases). V was cut by 0 bases and J by 4 bases, with 6 bases left in between. CDR3 size: 12 residues. Germline V lookup: CDR1 SQVTM, CDR2 ANQGSEA. The CDR3 sequence is CSVEDRGYGYTF. The DNA for the CDR3 is TGCAGCGTTGAAGACAGGGGCTATGGCTACACCTTC.

The sample holds many counts of this clonotype. This chain links TRBV5-1 with TRBJ2-5; unclear D gene. Trimming stripped 4 bases from V and 3 bases from J, with 13 bases between. Germline values: CDR1 SGHRS, CDR2 YFSETQ. CDR3 length equals 14 residues. The CDR3 bases are TGCGCCAGCAGCCCGGATTGGGGTGAAGAGACCCAGTACTTC. Its translation: CASSPDWGEETQYF.

This clonotype was counted only a few times. The gene calls are TRBV9 and TRBJ2-1; 9 nucleotides agree with TRBD2. Per germline, CDR1 SGDLS and CDR2 YYNGEE. Trimming cost V 0 bases and J 6 bases; bases outside gene matches: 4. CDR3 size: 15 residues. The CDR3 loop reads CASSVERTSVNEQFF. For the CDR3, the DNA is TGTGCCAGCAGCGTAGAAAGGACTAGCGTCAATGAGCAGTTCTTC.

This clonotype has only a few counts. The CDR3 sequence is CASSYRADGLSTDTQYF. The CDR3 DNA follows: TGTGCCAGCAGTTACCGTGCGGACGGGTTAAGCACAGATACGCAGTATTTT. V and J are TRBV6-5 and TRBJ2-3; D is undetermined. V dropped 2 bases and J dropped 0 bases, with 15 bases sitting between them. The CDR3 has 17 residues. CDR1 is MNHEY, CDR2 SVGAGI, per germline.

The rearrangement joins TRBV25-1 to TRBJ2-2; 14 bases are shared with TRBD2. V lost 4 bases to trimming and J lost 2 bases; unmatched junction nucleotides: 6. Germline V gives CDR1 MGHDK, CDR2 SYGVNS. The CDR3 extends over 18 amino acids. CDR3 in DNA: TGTGCCAGCAGTGGGCGACTAGCGGGGGGGCCAAACACCGGGGAGCTGTTTTTT. Amino acid sequence: CASSGRLAGGPNTGELFF. Supplemented by reference TRBV25-1 and TRBJ2-2, the full variable domain reads EADIYQTPRYLVIGTGKKITLECSQTMGHDKMYWYQQDPGMELHLIHYSYGVNSTEKGDLSSESTVSRIRTEHFPLTLESARPSHTSQYLCASSGRLAGGPNTGELFFGEGSRLTVL.

The CDR3 nucleotides are TGCAGCGTTCCCGGGACAGGGGCGAACACCGGGGAGCTGTTTTTT. As protein: CSVPGTGANTGELFF. V usage is TRBV29-1 and J usage is TRBJ2-2; 10 positions agree with TRBD1. The CDR3 consists of 15 residues. The V gene end was trimmed by 5 bases and the J gene end by 0 bases; junction bases not matched to a gene: 3. The germline gives CDR1 SQVTM, CDR2 ANQGSEA.

This clonotype has just a few counts. This sequence joins TRBV2 and TRBJ2-1; D not resolved. V was shortened by 5 bases and J by 12 bases, with 11 bases between the two germline ends. Germline CDR1 SNHLY, CDR2 FYNNEI. This CDR3 has 11 residues. In DNA, the CDR3 is TGTGCCAGCAGTCGAACCCCAGGGCAGTTCTTC. Amino acid sequence: CASSRTPGQFF. Based on the CDR3 plus reference TRBV2 and TRBJ2-1, the full variable domain is EPEVTQTPSHQVTQMGQEVILRCVPISNHLYFYWYRQILGQKVEFLVSFYNNEISEKSEIFDDQFSVERPDGSNFTLKIRSTKLEDSAMYFCASSRTPGQFFGPGTRLTVL.

This sequence joins TRBV11-3 and TRBJ1-1; maybe TRBD1 (6 bases). V was cut by 0 bases and J by 2 bases, with 13 bases left in between. The length of the CDR3 is 16 residues. Germline values: CDR1 SGHNT, CDR2 YENEEA. CDR3 protein: CASSLEQGGVNTEAFF. CDR3 nucleotides: TGTGCCAGCAGCTTAGAACAGGGTGGCGTCAACACTGAAGCTTTCTTT.

This clonotype showed up just a few times. The V call is TRBV4-2, the J call TRBJ2-3, with 10 bases identical to TRBD1. Losses at the gene ends were 4 bases for V and 5 bases for J; bases not matched to a gene: 6. CDR1 LGHNA and CDR2 YNFKEQ come from the germline V gene. This CDR3 is 15 amino acids long. CDR3 residues: CASSPRTGGLDTQYF. Here the CDR3 DNA reads TGTGCCAGCAGCCCTCGGACAGGGGGATTAGATACGCAGTATTTT.

The chain carries TRBV20-1 and TRBJ2-3, with D possibly TRBD1 on 6 matching bases. V dropped 3 bases and J dropped 1 base, with 14 bases sitting between them. The CDR3 extends over 15 amino acids. Germline V gives CDR1 DFQATT, CDR2 SNEGSKA (reference sequence). CDR3 coding DNA: TGCAGTGCTAGGGTCCCAGGGGTGGGCACAGATACGCAGTATTTT. Encoded protein: CSARVPGVGTDTQYF.

The rearrangement links TRBV19 to TRBJ1-5, with D tentatively TRBD1 (5 bases). CDR3 length equals 13 residues. Germline V gene lookup returns CDR1 LNHDA and CDR2 SQIVND (reference sequence). Trimming shortened V by 6 bases and J by 3 bases, and 9 bases separated the two germline ends. The CDR3 spells CASSGALNQPQHF. The DNA for the CDR3 is TGTGCCAGTAGCGGGGCCCTCAATCAGCCCCAGCATTTT. The whole variable domain, remainder taken from reference TRBV19 and TRBJ1-5, is DGGITQSPKYLFRKEGQNVTLSCEQNLNHDAMYWYRQDPGQGLRLIYYSQIVNDFQKGDIAEGYSVSREKKESFPLTVTSAQKNPTAFYLCASSGALNQPQHFGDGTRLSIL.

For the CDR3, the DNA is TGTGCCAGTAGTATAGTCCGACAGGGCACCCTCCACTTT. This sequence encodes CASSIVRQGTLHF. The rearrangement joins TRBV19 to TRBJ1-6; 7 bases are shared with TRBD1. CDR3 length: 13 residues. Germline V gene data show CDR1 as LNHDA and CDR2 as SQIVND (reference sequence). V lost 1 base and J lost 14; bases outside the gene matches: 5. Filled out from reference TRBV19 and TRBJ1-6, the complete variable domain reads DGGITQSPKYLFRKEGQNVTLSCEQNLNHDAMYWYRQDPGQGLRLIYYSQIVNDFQKGDIAEGYSVSREKKESFPLTVTSAQKNPTAFYLCASSIVRQGTLHFGNGTRLTVT.

The chain is built from TRBV7-2 and TRBJ1-1; TRBD1 agrees at 7 bases. Germline-derived CDR1 and CDR2 are SGHTA and FQGNSA. CDR3 length: 15 amino acids. After removal of 0 bases from V and 5 bases from J, the junction contained 6 bases not matched to a gene. In DNA form, the CDR3 reads TGTGCCAGCAGCTTAGCTTTGGGACAGAGAACTGAAGCTTTCTTT. It codes for CASSLALGQRTEAFF.

In its sample, this clonotype was seen a few times. The chain links TRBV5-1 to TRBJ1-1; the match to TRBD1 covers 9 bases. With V trimmed by 1 base and J by 3 bases, 4 bases remained unmatched. The CDR3 loop spans 15 amino acids. Per the germline V gene, CDR1 is SGHRS and CDR2 is YFSETQ. In DNA, the CDR3 is TGCGCCAGCAGCTTGACAGGGGGCCGGGACACTGAAGCTTTCTTT. This sequence encodes CASSLTGGRDTEAFF.

The V gene is TRBV11-2, the J gene TRBJ2-7; 7 nucleotides match TRBD2. CDR1 SGHAT and CDR2 FQNNGV come from the germline V gene. This CDR3 region has 15 residues. Losses at the gene ends were 1 base for V and 4 bases for J; bases not matched to a gene: 7. CDR3 amino acids: CASSLAGGDRYEQYF. In DNA, the CDR3 is TGTGCCAGCAGCTTAGCGGGGGGAGACCGTTACGAGCAGTACTTC.